This entry lists 32 T cell receptor beta chains sequenced from one sample in a study of siplizumab effects on memory and regulatory T cells. Clones were read by immunoSEQ multiplex PCR, and TCRdb kept only the in-frame ones, dropping some. This sample has over 85,000 clones, with 94% found just once. What was sequenced was non-Treg CD4+ T cells sorted from blood. All receptors come from a human donor in good health.

The chain's CDR3 is CASSPPSSGQYF. CDR3 DNA: TGTGCCAGCAGTCCCCCCTCCTCGGGGCAGTACTTC. V is TRBV6-6 and J is TRBJ2-7, with no clear D. V lost 5 bases to trimming and J lost 9 bases, with 14 bases between them. CDR3 length: 12 residues. Germline-derived CDR1 and CDR2 are MNHNY and SVGAGI (reference sequence).

The rearrangement links TRBV10-3 to TRBJ1-3, with 7 bases matching TRBD1. CDR1 is ENHRY, CDR2 SYGVKD, per germline. V was clipped by 6 bases and J by 4 bases; unmatched bases: 9. This CDR3 spans 15 amino acids. This CDR3 is CAIRPKDRAGNTIYF. DNA of the CDR3: TGTGCCATCAGGCCCAAAGACAGGGCCGGAAACACCATATATTTT.

This chain joins TRBV15 and TRBJ2-1; D unclear. CDR3 length: 15 amino acids. V lost 2 bases to trimming and J lost 2 bases, with 10 bases between them. Germline V gives CDR1 LNHNV, CDR2 YYDKDF (reference sequence). CDR3 sequence: CATSRSGDAYNEQFF. CDR3 nucleotides: TGTGCCACCAGCAGAAGTGGGGATGCCTACAATGAGCAGTTCTTC.

V is TRBV5-5 and J is TRBJ2-5, with 10 bases lining up with TRBD2. The CDR3 has 15 residues. The ends lost 1 base at V and 5 bases at J; junction bases unmatched: 5. Germline lookup yields CDR1 SGHKS and CDR2 YYEKEE (reference sequence). The CDR3 sequence is CASSLRQGLAETQYF. CDR3 bases: TGTGCCAGCAGCTTGAGACAGGGACTAGCGGAGACCCAGTACTTC.

This clone was seen once. The DNA for the CDR3 is TGCGCCAGCAGCCCCCGGGGGTTAGCTAATGAAAAACTGTTTTTT. This sequence encodes CASSPRGLANEKLFF. This chain uses TRBV4-1 with TRBJ1-4, with D possibly matching TRBD1 (5 bases). Trimming took off 4 bases at V and 3 bases at J, with 12 bases between the two ends. This CDR3 is 15 amino acids long. CDR1 MGHRA and CDR2 YSYEKL come from the germline V gene.

This clone was detected once. The chain carries TRBV5-4 and TRBJ2-3; D is ambiguous. The length of the CDR3 is 13 residues. Trimming took 0 bases from V and 3 from J, leaving 5 bases between them. Germline assignment: CDR1 SGHNT and CDR2 YYREEE (reference sequence). CDR3 residues: CASSLGSTDTQYF. DNA for the CDR3: TGTGCCAGCAGCTTGGGGTCAACAGATACGCAGTATTTT.

The chain combines TRBV9 with TRBJ2-5, with 10 bases that match TRBD2. From germline, CDR1 is SGDLS and CDR2 YYNGEE. This CDR3 region has 16 residues. Trimming removed 0 bases from V and 1 base from J; junction bases left unmatched: 3. CDR3: CASSVAASGGQETQYF. The CDR3 DNA reads as TGTGCCAGCAGCGTAGCGGCTAGCGGGGGCCAAGAGACCCAGTACTTC.

The V call is TRBV7-3, the J call TRBJ2-6; D may be TRBD1 or TRBD2 (5 bases each). V was cut by 4 bases and J by 4 bases, with 8 bases left in between. The CDR3 extends over 14 amino acids. Germline V gives CDR1 SGHTA, CDR2 FQGTGA. DNA of the CDR3: TGTGCCAGCAGCTACCGGGACGGGGCCAACGTCCTGACTTTC. Translation: CASSYRDGANVLTF.

This clone was seen a single time. This rearrangement joins TRBV11-3 to TRBJ2-5; a possible D gene is TRBD2 (6 bases). This CDR3 has 14 amino acids. Germline V gives CDR1 SGHNT, CDR2 YENEEA. V lost 4 bases to trimming and J lost 4 bases, with 13 bases between them. CDR3 sequence reads: CASSWDTSLETQYF. CDR3 coding DNA: TGTGCCAGCAGCTGGGATACTAGCCTAGAGACCCAGTACTTC. Filled out from reference TRBV11-3 and TRBJ2-5, the complete variable domain reads EAGVVQSPRYKIIEKKQPVAFWCNPISGHNTLYWYLQNLGQGPELLIRYENEEAVDDSQLPKDRFSAERLKGVDSTLKIQPAELGDSAVYLCASSWDTSLETQYFGPGTRLLVL.

The chain combines TRBV6-5 with TRBJ2-7, with D possibly matching TRBD1 (6 bases). Trimming took off 6 bases at V and 8 bases at J, with 17 bases between the two ends. Germline lookup yields CDR1 MNHEY and CDR2 SVGAGI. This CDR3 is built from 13 residues. CDR3 sequence (DNA): TGTGCCAGCAGAACAACCCCAGGGGTGAAGCAGTACTTC. This sequence encodes CASRTTPGVKQYF.

This clone came up once. This rearrangement joins TRBV9 to TRBJ2-7; 8 positions agree with TRBD2. Germline V gene data show CDR1 as SGDLS and CDR2 as YYNGEE. The CDR3 runs to 15 residues. V was clipped by 4 bases and J by 3 bases; unmatched bases: 9. CDR3 protein: CASSHSSGLYYEQYF. The CDR3 DNA sequence: TGTGCCAGCAGCCATTCTAGCGGGCTCTACTACGAGCAGTACTTC.

This sequence joins TRBV5-1 and TRBJ1-5, with D hard to call. The V end lost 0 bases, the J end lost 2 bases, and 9 bases lay between the germline ends. The CDR3 totals 15 residues. Germline CDR1 SGHRS, CDR2 YFSETQ. The DNA for the CDR3 is TGCGCCAGCAGCTTGGATGGCGTGGGCAATCAGCCCCAGCATTTT. It translates to CASSLDGVGNQPQHF.

For this clone: Because the CDR3 is missing its conserved closing phenylalanine or tryptophan, this is likely a read error. The DNA is left out, because the CDR3 cannot be placed on it with certainty; the CDR3 is given as TCRdb lists it. The rearrangement joins TRBV7-9 to TRBJ2-3; TRBD1 is taken as the D call from the table, unchecked against the DNA. The CDR3 has 9 amino acids, counting both end residues. Per germline, CDR1 SEHNR and CDR2 FQNEAQ (reference sequence). CDR3 sequence reads: CASSQGVWI.

The CDR3 coding sequence is TGTGCCAGCTCACGAGGGACTAGCGGAAGCACAGATACGCAGTATTTT. This translates into CASSRGTSGSTDTQYF. V is TRBV18 and J is TRBJ2-3; 11 nucleotides agree with TRBD2. The J segment lost 0 bases and the V segment lost 4 bases, leaving 3 bases of the junction unmatched. CDR1 KGHSH and CDR2 LQKENI come from the germline V gene. CDR3 length equals 16 residues.

The table lists this clone with a count of one. V is TRBV6-5 and J is TRBJ2-7, with D perhaps matching TRBD2 (6 bases). The CDR3 extends over 14 amino acids. With 6 bases removed from V and 5 bases from J, the gap between germline ends came to 17 bases. The germline CDR1 and CDR2 sequences are MNHEY and SVGAGI. The CDR3 sequence: CASRDGGRTHEQYF. The DNA of the CDR3 is TGTGCCAGCAGGGATGGGGGGAGGACCCACGAGCAGTACTTC.

The chain couples TRBV5-1 to TRBJ2-6; D is uncertain. The V and J ends lost 5 bases and 0 bases respectively, with 6 bases between them. This CDR3 has 14 amino acids. CDR1 is SGHRS, CDR2 YFSETQ, per germline. The CDR3 nucleotides read TGCGCCAGCAGACCAAACTCTGGGGCCAACGTCCTGACTTTC. This translates into CASRPNSGANVLTF. Together with reference TRBV5-1 and TRBJ2-6, the CDR3 gives the full variable domain: KAGVTQTPRYLIKTRGQQVTLSCSPISGHRSVSWYQQTPGQGLQFLFEYFSETQRNKGNFPGRFSGRQFSNSRSEMNVSTLELGDSALYLCASRPNSGANVLTFGAGSRLTVL.

The chain is built from TRBV4-3 and TRBJ2-2, with a weak D call TRBD1 (6 bases). Trimming pared 4 bases from V and 5 bases from J, leaving 14 bases between. This CDR3 has 15 amino acids. CDR1 is LGHNA, CDR2 YSLEER, per germline. The CDR3 reads CASSPNRDRTGELFF. In DNA, the CDR3 is TGCGCCAGCAGCCCAAACAGGGACCGGACCGGGGAGCTGTTTTTT.

The chain links TRBV5-1 to TRBJ1-2; D is unresolved. Trimming pared 3 bases from V and 6 bases from J, leaving 24 bases between. The CDR3 length is 17 residues. In germline, CDR1 is SGHRS, CDR2 YFSETQ. CDR3 nucleotides: TGCGCCAGCAGCTACTTTTCTTTCGACATCGCGGGGAATGGCTACACCTTC. This gives the protein CASSYFSFDIAGNGYTF.

CDR3 bases: TGTGCCAGTAGTATAGCAGGCAGGCGAAATGGAAACACCATATATTTT. Its translation is CASSIAGRRNGNTIYF. The chain recombines TRBV19 with TRBJ1-3; D is ambiguous. The CDR3 contains 16 residues. Germline assignment: CDR1 LNHDA and CDR2 SQIVND (reference sequence). V lost 1 base and J lost 3, with 13 bases in between.

V is TRBV4-1 and J is TRBJ2-6; D tentatively reads TRBD1 or TRBD2 (5 bases each). Looked up from germline, CDR1 is MGHRA and CDR2 is YSYEKL. The CDR3 covers 17 residues. With 7 bases removed from V and 0 bases from J, the gap between germline ends came to 16 bases. The CDR3 protein is CASTLEGQGSGANVLTF. The CDR3 nucleotides are TGCGCCAGCACCCTCGAGGGTCAGGGCTCTGGGGCCAACGTCCTGACTTTC.

V gene TRBV6-6 combines with J gene TRBJ1-1; D uncertain. In germline, CDR1 is MNHNY, CDR2 SVGAGI (reference sequence). Between the trimmed V and J ends, which lost 7 bases and 8 bases, there was a span of 11 bases. The CDR3 is made up of 11 amino acids. This chain's CDR3 is CASIRREEAFF. Written as DNA, the CDR3 is TGTGCCAGCATTAGACGGGAGGAAGCTTTCTTT.

The chain joins TRBV30 to TRBJ1-4; TRBD1 matches at 10 bases. CDR1 is GTSNPN and CDR2 is SVGIG in the germline V gene (reference sequence). The CDR3 consists of 16 residues. Unmatched junction bases numbered 11, after V lost 2 bases and J lost 8 bases. The CDR3 loop reads CAWSLGTGASEEKLFF. Here the CDR3 DNA reads TGTGCCTGGAGTCTCGGGACAGGGGCGAGTGAGGAAAAACTGTTTTTT.

The chain links TRBV9 to TRBJ1-4; unclear D gene. CDR3 length equals 14 residues. Looked up from germline, CDR1 is SGDLS and CDR2 is YYNGEE. The germline V and J ends were trimmed by 2 bases and 7 bases, with 12 bases remaining between them. The CDR3 loop is CASSVSTKGEKLFF. CDR3 coding DNA: TGTGCCAGCAGCGTTTCTACCAAGGGTGAAAAACTGTTTTTT.

The V call is TRBV19, the J call TRBJ1-1; tentatively, D is TRBD1 (6 bases). CDR1 is LNHDA, CDR2 SQIVND, per germline (reference sequence). CDR3 length: 13 residues. V was shortened by 10 bases and J by 2 bases, with 14 bases between the two germline ends. The CDR3: CATRQAINTEAFF. CDR3 coding DNA: TGTGCCACCAGACAGGCGATAAACACTGAAGCTTTCTTT.

This clone has only one observation. The rearrangement uses TRBV6-5 and TRBJ2-2; D gene unclear. The germline CDR1 and CDR2 sequences are MNHEY and SVGAGI. V lost 0 bases and J 4 bases, leaving 6 bases between the germline ends. The CDR3 runs to 14 residues. Here the CDR3 reads CASSYSRSTGELFF. The CDR3 DNA reads TGTGCCAGCAGTTACTCGCGAAGCACCGGGGAGCTGTTTTTT.

CDR3 sequence reads: CASSLSRGLPLHF. CDR3 in DNA: TGTGCCAGCAGCTTAAGTAGAGGGCTTCCCCTCCACTTT. The chain links TRBV7-3 to TRBJ1-6; D gene uncertain. V was cut by 1 base and J by 13 bases, with 11 bases left in between. CDR1 is SGHTA and CDR2 is FQGTGA in the germline V gene. The CDR3 is 13 amino acids.

This clone showed up just once. The genes are TRBV9 and TRBJ2-7; 7 nucleotides agree with TRBD2. This CDR3 has 14 amino acids. V was clipped by 5 bases and J by 0 bases; unmatched bases: 5. Germline CDR1 and CDR2: SGDLS and YYNGEE. The CDR3 here is CASSPLADSYEQYF. CDR3 bases: TGTGCCAGCAGTCCTCTAGCGGACTCCTACGAGCAGTACTTC.

In this sample, this clone turned up once. The chain combines TRBV6-6 with TRBJ1-2, with unresolved D. The germline V gene encodes CDR1 MNHNY and CDR2 SVGAGI (reference sequence). This CDR3 comprises 13 residues. V gave up 2 bases and J gave up 6 bases, with 10 bases separating them. The CDR3 DNA is TGTGCCAGCAGTTACCGAACTACTGATGGCTACACCTTC. Translated: CASSYRTTDGYTF.

For the CDR3, the DNA is TGCGCCAGCAGCCGCACGGGGGACGCCTGGGGCTACACCTTC. It is translated as CASSRTGDAWGYTF. This chain joins TRBV4-1 and TRBJ1-2; TRBD1 might be the D (5 bases). V lost 4 bases and J 8 bases, leaving 17 bases between the germline ends. The CDR3 runs to 14 residues. Germline lookup yields CDR1 MGHRA and CDR2 YSYEKL.

The chain is built from TRBV5-1 and TRBJ2-7; D is possibly TRBD2 (6 bases). Looked up from germline, CDR1 is SGHRS and CDR2 is YFSETQ. The ends were cut back, 0 bases at V and 3 bases at J, with 13 bases in the middle. The CDR3 contains 15 residues. This chain's CDR3 is CASSLVGGPYYEQYF. The CDR3 bases are TGCGCCAGCAGCTTGGTCGGAGGGCCGTACTACGAGCAGTACTTC. The variable domain in full, with the rest retrieved from reference TRBV5-1 and TRBJ2-7, is KAGVTQTPRYLIKTRGQQVTLSCSPISGHRSVSWYQQTPGQGLQFLFEYFSETQRNKGNFPGRFSGRQFSNSRSEMNVSTLELGDSALYLCASSLVGGPYYEQYFGPGTRLTVT.

The chain employs TRBV19 and TRBJ2-7; the D gene is possibly TRBD2 (5 bases). The CDR3 has 15 amino acids. V dropped 1 base and J dropped 4 bases, with 14 bases sitting between them. From germline, CDR1 is LNHDA and CDR2 SQIVND (reference sequence). CDR3 amino acids: CASSIVSGPFYEQYF. The CDR3 DNA is TGTGCCAGTAGTATAGTCAGCGGACCTTTTTACGAGCAGTACTTC.

In this sample, this clone turned up once. The same CDR3 is also encoded by other DNA sequences in this sample. The rearrangement links TRBV7-9 to TRBJ2-1; D ambiguous. Germline CDR1 reads SEHNR; CDR2 reads FQNEAQ (reference sequence). This CDR3 has 13 residues. V gave up 0 bases and J gave up 4 bases, with 4 bases separating them. The CDR3 region has the DNA TGTGCCAGCAGCTTAGCGGCTTACAATGAGCAGTTCTTC. This encodes CASSLAAYNEQFF. Full variable domain (missing parts from reference TRBV7-9 and TRBJ2-1): DTGVSQNPRHKITKRGQNVTFRCDPISEHNRLYWYRQTLGQGPEFLTYFQNEAQLEKSRLLSDRFSAERPKGSFSTLEIQRTEQGDSAMYLCASSLAAYNEQFFGPGTRLTVL.